This T cell receptor (beta chain) originates from a study of blood T cell repertoires in COVID-19. Study as a whole: Material from acute and convalescent COVID-19 was sourced from the United States, Italy and Spain.

This CDR3 has 14 amino acids. V lost 6 bases and J 3 bases, leaving 11 bases between the germline ends. Germline V gene sequence: CDR1 ENHRY, CDR2 SYGVKD. The table came from immunoSEQ multiplex PCR; TCRdb's copy has only in-frame clones and leaves some out. The sample records some 410,000 clones, roughly 90% being singletons. The cohort comprised adults aged roughly 18 to 95 years residing in 24 US areas. Researchers sorted participants into cohorts using their self-reported clinical history. The origin of this receptor is a woman in her 30s with acute COVID-19. The chain is built from TRBV10-3 and TRBJ2-2, with D possibly TRBD1 on 6 matching bases. The sequencing sample was made of PBMCs or T cells enriched from blood (not recorded which). The CDR3 region has the DNA TGTGCCATCAGGCTGGGACAAGACACCGGGGAGCTGTTTTTT. It translates to CAIRLGQDTGELFF.